This T cell receptor beta chain appears in the sequencing data of a study of blood T cell repertoires in COVID-19. The authors' processing: Estimates of nucleated cell counts were drawn from the amplification of reference gene primers. Clones were sequenced by immunoSEQ multiplex PCR, and TCRdb holds only the in-frame ones, with some missing. D and trimming were read from the DNA, whereas the V and J calls and clone size are those reported in that table. In the table there are some 220,000 clones, 80% of which are singletons. There are 15 residues in the CDR3. CDR1 is SGHVS and CDR2 is FQNEAQ in the germline V gene. Between the trimmed V and J ends, which lost 5 bases and 0 bases, there was a span of 10 bases. In this sample, this clone turned up once.

The chain couples TRBV7-8 to TRBJ2-2; no firm D call. Sequenced sample: peripheral blood. This TCR came from a woman in her sixties or seventies with acute or convalescent COVID-19. CDR3 region: CASSIVLANTGELFF. As DNA, the CDR3 is TGTGCCAGCAGCATCGTCTTAGCGAACACCGGGGAGCTGTTTTTT.